The 8 T cell receptor beta chains below were found in one sample sequenced in a study of T cell repertoires in cytomegalovirus infection. TCRdb analysed the reads with MiXCR anew, one entry per CDR3 protein. The table includes approximately 730,000 distinct CDR3 sequences, around 35% detected once. Their recognized antigens are unknown. The starting material was cultured PBMCs, obtained from culture after CMV antigen stimulation. All receptors derive from a human donor in good health (CMV status not recorded). Some clones in this sample may be carry-over from other donors' samples.

V gene TRBV19 combines with J gene TRBJ1-5; 7 nucleotides line up with TRBD1. The CDR3 spans 15 residues. The V segment lost 5 bases and the J segment 5 bases; nucleotides outside the gene matches: 9. CDR1 is LNHDA, CDR2 SQIVND, per germline (reference sequence). This CDR3 is CASSQLDREDQPQHF. DNA for the CDR3: TGTGCCAGTAGTCAACTAGACAGGGAGGATCAGCCCCAGCATTTT.

V usage is TRBV5-8 and J usage is TRBJ2-2; possible D gene TRBD2, 5 bases. Trimming stripped 4 bases from V and 8 bases from J, with 18 bases between. In germline, CDR1 is SGHTS, CDR2 YDEGEE. The CDR3 covers 15 residues. The CDR3 spells CASSPTDLRGGELFF. The CDR3 DNA reads TGTGCCAGCAGCCCGACGGACTTGAGAGGAGGGGAGCTGTTTTTT.

This clonotype has only a few counts. The chain carries TRBV7-4 and TRBJ2-1; possibly TRBD2 for D (6 bases). CDR1 and CDR2 from the germline V gene are SGHVT and SQSDAQ. V was cut by 5 bases and J by 2 bases, with 16 bases left in between. The CDR3 consists of 16 residues. CDR3 nucleotides: TGTGCCAGCAGCCCGCGGGATTACGTCCCCTACAATGAGCAGTTCTTC. Translation: CASSPRDYVPYNEQFF.

The sample holds a few counts of this clonotype. V usage is TRBV7-9 and J usage is TRBJ2-5, with 13 bases lining up with TRBD2. The length of the CDR3 is 17 residues. Germline CDR1 and CDR2: SEHNR and FQNEAQ (reference sequence). V lost 5 bases to trimming and J lost 5 bases; unmatched junction nucleotides: 11. CDR3 nucleotide sequence: TGTGCCAGCAGCATTGGACTAGCGGGGGCCAATGGGGAGACCCAGTACTTC. Protein sequence: CASSIGLAGANGETQYF.

This chain joins TRBV10-3 and TRBJ1-2, with 7 positions matching TRBD1. Germline V CDR1 and CDR2: ENHRY, SYGVKD. J lost 3 bases, V lost 4 bases, and 5 bases had no gene match. The CDR3 totals 14 residues. CDR3 loop: CAISGETGHYGYTF. CDR3 coding DNA: TGTGCCATCAGTGGAGAGACAGGGCACTATGGCTACACCTTC.

The sample holds a few counts of this clonotype. The chain joins TRBV19 to TRBJ2-7, with D perhaps matching TRBD2 (6 bases). V was trimmed by 2 bases and J by 0 bases, leaving 11 bases between them. Germline CDR1 is LNHDA and CDR2 is SQIVND (reference sequence). CDR3 length: 15 amino acids. The CDR3, as DNA: TGTGCCAGTAGTATACGCGGGGAAGGCTCCTACGAGCAGTACTTC. This codes for CASSIRGEGSYEQYF.

This clonotype was detected a few times. This chain connects TRBV7-2 to TRBJ1-2, with unresolved D. Germline assignment: CDR1 SGHTA and CDR2 FQGNSA. CDR3 length: 12 amino acids. V was shortened by 3 bases and J by 3 bases, with 5 bases between the two germline ends. CDR3 region: CASSFGHYGYTF. The CDR3 region has the DNA TGTGCCAGCAGCTTCGGGCACTATGGCTACACCTTC.

This clonotype appeared many times. The CDR3 coding sequence is TGTGCCAGCAGCTATCACATCACTGAAGCTTTCTTT. As protein: CASSYHITEAFF. The rearrangement links TRBV7-2 to TRBJ1-1; D uncertain. The V end lost 4 bases, the J end lost 4 bases, and 7 bases lay between the germline ends. Germline lookup yields CDR1 SGHTA and CDR2 FQGNSA. The CDR3 runs 12 residues.